A selection of T cell receptor beta chains follows, all from one sample in a study of beta chain features in type 1 diabetes. TCRdb's copy holds only in-frame clones and misses some; the assay was immunoSEQ multiplex PCR. The data contain under 450,000 clones, approximately 13% of them singletons. The sample comprised naive CD4+ T cells from blood. These receptors were taken from a man aged 25 to 40 in good health. CDR3s include the opening cysteine and the closing phenylalanine or tryptophan. Each record gives: clone size, D gene, J gene, V gene, CDR3 DNA, CDR3 protein. A D gene is named only where the DNA matches it firmly. Size is omitted from some rows. Given values are once, few, many or a class for expanded clones.

once,NA,TRBJ2-7,TRBV5-6,TGTGCCAGCAGCTTGGCTTTCCCCTACGAGCAGTACTTC,CASSLAFPYEQYF
NA,NA,TRBJ2-5,TRBV28,TGTGCCGCCTCAAACCAAGAGACCCAGTACTTC,CAASNQETQYF
NA,NA,TRBJ2-7,TRBV5-1,TGCGCCAGCAGCTTGGCCAGCACGGGATACGAGCAGTACTTC,CASSLASTGYEQYF
few,NA,TRBJ1-1,TRBV15,TGTGCCACCAGCAGAGCGCCTCCAGGGTCGTGGACTGAAGCTTTCTTT,CATSRAPPGSWTEAFF
NA,TRBD2,TRBJ2-1,TRBV19,TGTGCCAGTAGTCATACTAGCGGGAGGAACAATGAGCAGTTCTTC,CASSHTSGRNNEQFF
few,TRBD1,TRBJ1-4,TRBV10-3,TGTGCCATCAAGGGGGCGGCTAATGAAAAACTGTTTTTT,CAIKGAANEKLFF
few,TRBD1,TRBJ1-2,TRBV15,TGTGCCACCAGCAGAGCCCGTCCTACAGGGGGCATGGATGGCTACACCTTC,CATSRARPTGGMDGYTF
NA,NA,TRBJ2-3,TRBV14,TGTGCCAGCAGCATAGCGTACTGGGCAGATACGCAGTATTTT,CASSIAYWADTQYF
few,TRBD1,TRBJ2-1,TRBV12-5,TGTGCTAGTGGCACGACAGGGCACAATGAGCAGTTCTTC,CASGTTGHNEQFF
NA,NA,TRBJ2-7,TRBV4-3,TGCGCCAGCAGCCAAGATCTAGGGAGCTACGAGCAGTACTTC,CASSQDLGSYEQYF
few,TRBD1,TRBJ1-6,TRBV7-6,TGTGCCAGCAGCGACACAGGGGGCTCCAATTCACCCCTCCACTTT,CASSDTGGSNSPLHF
NA,NA,TRBJ1-6,TRBV6-5,TGTGCCAGCAACTCACCGCAATCACCCCTCCACTTT,CASNSPQSPLHF
few,NA,TRBJ1-1,TRBV27,TGTGCCAGCGCCAATTCTCGGCTCACTGAAGCTTTCTTT,CASANSRLTEAFF
few,NA,TRBJ2-5,TRBV29-1,TGCAGCGTTTCAGGGGACCAAGAGACCCAGTACTTC,CSVSGDQETQYF
few,NA,TRBJ2-1,TRBV7-2,TGTGCCAGCAGGCCCCGTGTCCCAAGTTACAATGAGCAGTTCTTC,CASRPRVPSYNEQFF
NA,TRBD1,TRBJ1-2,TRBV2,TGTGCCACCAAGAAGGACAGGGGTGGCTACACCTTC,CATKKDRGGYTF
few,TRBD1,TRBJ1-1,TRBV7-3,TGTGCCAGCAGCTTAGGGACAGAGAACACTGAAGCTTTCTTT,CASSLGTENTEAFF
NA,TRBD1,TRBJ2-1,TRBV7-2,TGTGCCAGCAGCTTAGGGACAGGGGGGAATTATGAGCAGTTCTTC,CASSLGTGGNYEQFF
few,NA,TRBJ1-1,TRBV13,TGTGCCAGCAGCCGCGGGACCGAAGCTTTCTTT,CASSRGTEAFF
NA,NA,TRBJ2-1,TRBV15,TGTGCCACCAGCAGAGGACAGTTTAATGAGCAGTTCTTC,CATSRGQFNEQFF
NA,NA,TRBJ2-3,TRBV10-3,TGTGCCATCAGTGAGGGTAGCGGCCCTAGCACAGATACGCAGTATTTT,CAISEGSGPSTDTQYF
few,NA,TRBJ2-5,TRBV7-2,TGTGCCAGCAGCCTCCGGGCGGATCCTGGGACCCAGTACTTC,CASSLRADPGTQYF
NA,TRBD1,TRBJ2-3,TRBV5-1,TGCGCCAGCAGCCCAACCGGGACAGAAAGAAGAGATACGCAGTATTTT,CASSPTGTERRDTQYF
NA,NA,TRBJ2-7,TRBV4-1,TGCGCCAGCAGCCAAAAATACAGGGATGAGCAGTACTTC,CASSQKYRDEQYF
NA,NA,TRBJ2-5,TRBV7-6,TGTGCCAGCAGTCCTACCGGGACTTTGGGGGAGACCCAGTACTTC,CASSPTGTLGETQYF
NA,NA,TRBJ2-5,TRBV12-5,TGTGCTAGTGGTTTATCCGGGGAGACCCAGTACTTC,CASGLSGETQYF
many,TRBD1,TRBJ2-6,TRBV14,TGTGCCAGCAGGGGACAGGGAACAAGTGGGGCCAACGTCCTGACTTTC,CASRGQGTSGANVLTF
few,NA,TRBJ1-1,TRBV30,TGTGCCTGGAGTGTAGATAGTATGAACACTGAAGCTTTCTTT,CAWSVDSMNTEAFF
few,NA,TRBJ2-1,TRBV7-2,TGTGCCAGCAGCTTATTCGGGGTGAATGAGCAGTTCTTC,CASSLFGVNEQFF
NA,NA,TRBJ1-2,TRBV9,TGTGCCAGCAGCGGGTCGGGAGTGGTGGGCTACACCTTC,CASSGSGVVGYTF
NA,TRBD2,TRBJ2-1,TRBV5-1,TGCGCCAGCAGCGGACTAGTAAATGGGGGTGAGCAGTTCTTC,CASSGLVNGGEQFF
NA,NA,TRBJ2-5,TRBV6-1,TGTGCCAGCTACGACAGTGAAGAGACCCAGTACTTC,CASYDSEETQYF
few,NA,TRBJ2-5,TRBV9,TGTGCCAGCAGCGTAGAGTCCACTTGGTACCAAGAGACCCAGTACTTC,CASSVESTWYQETQYF
few,NA,TRBJ1-2,TRBV9,TGTGCCAGCAGCGTAGAGGAGTCGACCATCTATGGCTACACCTTC,CASSVEESTIYGYTF
NA,NA,TRBJ2-3,TRBV10-1,TGCGCCACCTCGACAGGGACTAGCACAGATACGCAGTATTTT,CATSTGTSTDTQYF
NA,NA,TRBJ2-3,TRBV5-1,TGCGCCAGCCTACCCAATGGGGGCACAGATACGCAGTATTTT,CASLPNGGTDTQYF
NA,NA,TRBJ2-7,TRBV5-1,TGCGCCAGCAGCTTGCCCCGAGACCCCTACGAGCAGTACTTC,CASSLPRDPYEQYF
few,TRBD1,TRBJ2-1,TRBV25-1,TGTGCCAGCAGAGAGGACAGGGTTCGGCATGAGCAGTTCTTC,CASREDRVRHEQFF
NA,NA,TRBJ2-1,TRBV5-1,TGCGCCAGCAGCTTGGAGGGCAGGGAGTACAATGAGCAGTTCTTC,CASSLEGREYNEQFF
NA,NA,TRBJ2-3,TRBV19,TGTGCCAGTAGCCAGGCGACAGCAGATACGCAGTATTTT,CASSQATADTQYF